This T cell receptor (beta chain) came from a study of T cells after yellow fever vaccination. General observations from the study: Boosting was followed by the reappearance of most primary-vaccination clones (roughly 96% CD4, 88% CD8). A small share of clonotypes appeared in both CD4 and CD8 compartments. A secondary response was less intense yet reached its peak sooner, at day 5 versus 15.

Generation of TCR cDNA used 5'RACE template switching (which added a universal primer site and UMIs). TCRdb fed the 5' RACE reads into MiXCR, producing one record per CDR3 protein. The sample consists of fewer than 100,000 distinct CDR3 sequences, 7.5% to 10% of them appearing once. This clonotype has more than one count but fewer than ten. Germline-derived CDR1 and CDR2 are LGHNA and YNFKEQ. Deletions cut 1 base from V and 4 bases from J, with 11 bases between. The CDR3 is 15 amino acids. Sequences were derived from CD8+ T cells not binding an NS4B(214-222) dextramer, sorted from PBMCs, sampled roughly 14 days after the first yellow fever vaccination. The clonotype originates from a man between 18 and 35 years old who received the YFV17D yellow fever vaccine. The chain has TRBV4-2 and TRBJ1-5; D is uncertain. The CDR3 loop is CASSQGLAGNQPQHF. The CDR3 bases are TGTGCCAGCAGCCAAGGGCTAGCTGGAAATCAGCCCCAGCATTTT.